This T cell receptor beta chain was sequenced for a study of cytomegalovirus exposure and HLA in healthy donors. The PCR contained 60 Vbeta and 13 Jbeta primers. Measured with immunoSEQ multiplex PCR; TCRdb has only the in-frame clones, and not every one. The sample holds some 100,000 clones; about 79% are singletons and the top ten take roughly 1.2%. Trimming removed 4 bases at V and 4 bases at J, with 10 bases between. CDR1 and CDR2 from the germline V gene are MGHRA and YSYEKL. This CDR3 contains 13 residues. The specimen sequenced was PBMCs. The source is a woman aged 18-29 years in good health and CMV-seronegative. J is TRBJ1-1 and V is TRBV4-1, with D unresolved. The CDR3 protein is CASSLAQRTEAFF. For the CDR3, the DNA is TGCGCCAGCAGCCTAGCTCAACGCACTGAAGCTTTCTTT.